This is a list of T cell receptor beta chains from one sample in a study of radiotherapy plus CTLA-4 blockade in lung cancer. Only in-frame clones appear in the TCRdb table, and some are missing; sequencing was by immunoSEQ multiplex PCR. The profile shows about 55,000 clones, approximately 80% of them singletons. Sequences were derived from peripheral blood, sampled from a patient treated with radiotherapy plus ipilimumab. These receptors were taken from a human donor with non-small cell lung cancer whose response to radiotherapy plus ipilimumab could not be evaluated. Each CDR3 is given with its conserved first and last residue. The D gene is left open where the match is weak. Clone size is given for some rows only: seen once, a few or many times, or a class if the clone is expanded.

d_gene	v_gene	j_gene	abundance	CDR3aa	CDR3nt
TRBD2	TRBV11-3	TRBJ2-7	-	CASSPRGGGADEQYF	TGTGCCAGCAGCCCGAGAGGCGGGGGGGCTGATGAGCAGTACTTC
-	TRBV5-1	TRBJ1-1	-	CASSLERVNTEAFF	TGCGCCAGCAGCTTGGAGAGGGTTAACACTGAAGCTTTCTTT
TRBD2	TRBV27	TRBJ2-3	-	CASSEYGPGLGATDTQYF	TGTGCCAGCAGTGAATACGGACCGGGACTAGGGGCCACAGATACGCAGTATTTT
TRBD1	TRBV28	TRBJ1-3	-	CASSLGTGGNTIYF	TGTGCCAGCAGTTTGGGGACAGGGGGAAACACCATATATTTT
TRBD2	TRBV2	TRBJ2-3	-	CASSPGTSGSTDTQYF	TGTGCCAGCAGCCCCGGGACTAGCGGGAGCACAGATACGCAGTATTTT
-	TRBV6-1	TRBJ2-1	-	CASRRQGGYNEQFF	TGTGCCAGCAGGAGACAGGGAGGATACAATGAGCAGTTCTTC
TRBD2	TRBV7-2	TRBJ2-7	-	CASSLVGGRSSYEQYF	TGTGCCAGCAGCTTAGTGGGCGGGAGGAGCTCCTACGAGCAGTACTTC
-	TRBV28	TRBJ1-2	-	CASRAPNYGYTF	TGTGCCAGCAGGGCCCCTAACTATGGCTACACCTTC
TRBD1	TRBV4-1	TRBJ1-4	-	CASSQLGQGDATNEKLFF	TGCGCCAGCAGCCAGCTGGGACAGGGGGATGCAACTAATGAAAAACTGTTTTTT
TRBD1	TRBV5-1	TRBJ2-2	-	CASSLKGQNTGELFF	TGCGCCAGCAGCTTGAAGGGACAGAATACCGGGGAGCTGTTTTTT
-	TRBV5-1	TRBJ1-2	-	CASSSRQETFNYGYTF	TGCGCCAGCAGCTCCAGACAGGAAACTTTTAACTATGGCTACACCTTC
-	TRBV30	TRBJ1-2	once	CAWSGQVVGGYTF	TGTGCCTGGAGTGGCCAGGTCGTGGGTGGCTACACCTTC
TRBD2	TRBV11-2	TRBJ2-1	-	CASGRVGVGGGTYNEQFF	TGTGCCAGCGGGAGGGTTGGGGTTGGGGGAGGGACTTACAATGAGCAGTTCTTC
-	TRBV7-9	TRBJ1-1	-	CASSKGAGQPTEAFF	TGTGCCAGCAGTAAAGGGGCCGGACAACCCACTGAAGCTTTCTTT
-	TRBV7-9	TRBJ1-2	-	CASSLANRPNYGYTF	TGTGCCAGCAGCTTAGCAAACAGGCCTAACTATGGCTACACCTTC
-	TRBV11-3	TRBJ2-1	-	CASSLDQYEQFF	TGTGCCAGCAGCTTAGACCAGTATGAGCAGTTCTTC
-	TRBV7-2	TRBJ2-3	-	CASSSQGGTQYF	TGTGCCAGCAGCTCGCAGGGTGGTACGCAGTATTTT
TRBD1	TRBV7-2	TRBJ2-1	-	CASSLGQGQGEQFF	TGTGCCAGCAGCCTCGGACAGGGGCAGGGGGAGCAGTTCTTC
TRBD1	TRBV5-6	TRBJ2-3	-	CASSLVRDPGQITDTQYF	TGTGCCAGCAGCTTGGTTCGGGACCCGGGACAGATCACAGATACGCAGTATTTT
-	TRBV19	TRBJ2-2	-	CASSIGTANTGELFF	TGTGCCAGTAGTATTGGTACAGCGAACACCGGGGAGCTGTTTTTT
TRBD1	TRBV28	TRBJ1-2	-	CASSPTGDFYGYTF	TGTGCCAGCAGTCCGACAGGGGATTTCTACGGCTACACCTTC
TRBD2	TRBV7-2	TRBJ2-2	once	CASSQRGVITGELFF	TGTGCCAGCAGTCAGCGGGGGGTGATCACCGGGGAGCTGTTTTTT
-	TRBV6-5	TRBJ1-5	-	CASTFSVHSNQPQHF	TGTGCCAGTACTTTTTCGGTCCATAGCAATCAGCCCCAGCATTTT